A single sample is the source of the 3 T cell receptor beta chains below, sequenced in a study of T cell responses to AZD1222 COVID-19 vaccine. Clones were read by immunoSEQ multiplex PCR, and TCRdb kept only the in-frame ones, dropping some. The repertoire consists of 95,000 to 110,000 clones, with roughly 91% occurring once and the leading ten covering about 48%. Sequences were derived from peripheral blood, sampled on day 0 of AZD1222 vaccination. The receptors originated from an adult in good health.

This clone was seen a single time. The chain uses TRBV7-2 and TRBJ1-2; the D is unclear. With 1 base removed from V and 5 bases from J, the gap between germline ends came to 20 bases. The CDR3 runs to 17 residues. Germline V gene data show CDR1 as SGHTA and CDR2 as FQGNSA. DNA for the CDR3: TGTGCCAGCAGCTTAGATAGTCACGGAGGCCCGGGGTATGGCTACACCTTC. It is translated as CASSLDSHGGPGYGYTF.

V and J are TRBV11-1 and TRBJ2-5, with unresolved D. The V and J ends lost 11 bases and 7 bases respectively, with 26 bases between them. Germline CDR1 and CDR2: SGHAT and FQDESV (reference sequence). CDR3 size: 15 residues. CDR3 loop: CAGRPARCQVGTQYF. The DNA of the CDR3 is TGTGCCGGCCGGCCTGCCCGCTGCCAGGTCGGGACCCAGTACTTC.

The V and J genes are TRBV28 and TRBJ1-6; possibly TRBD1 for D (5 bases). There are 15 residues in the CDR3. CDR1 and CDR2 from the germline V gene are MDHEN and SYDVKM. Trimming removed 2 bases at V and 10 bases at J, with 15 bases between. CDR3 DNA sequence: TGTGCCAGCAGTTTAGGGGACCGCTTAAAGTCACCCCTCCACTTT. This encodes CASSLGDRLKSPLHF.